This T cell receptor (beta chain) is drawn from a study of cytotoxic CD8 clonotypes in ibrutinib-treated CLL. About the study: Overall, around 25 responses were partial and 2 complete; following median approximately 65 months, about 14 patients stayed remitted and approximately 12 progressed. Collecting the response samples happened after a median 12 months of treatment, with a range of 6 to 36. Study findings and constraints: Sustained-remission patients were sampled at one set of times and progressing patients at different ones. Baseline levels of clonality went above those of age-matched healthy donors and moved with circulating CD8+ T-cell counts.

The CDR3 spans 15 residues. The trim removed 3 bases at V and 9 bases at J, leaving 10 bases unmatched. Per the germline V gene, CDR1 is KGHSH and CDR2 is LQKENI. Assay: immunoSEQ multiplex PCR; the TCRdb copy retains only in-frame clones and omits some. The sample lists about 130,000 clones, about 79% occurring once. As for this clone: Its specificity is not known.

The gene calls are TRBV18 and TRBJ2-4; 8 bases line up with TRBD1. The receptor comes from a human donor with chronic lymphocytic leukemia. Here the sequenced sample was PBMCs, taken after 12 months of ibrutinib treatment. This chain's CDR3 is CASSPLRTGSVIQYF. CDR3 sequence (DNA): TGTGCCAGCTCACCCCTCCGGACAGGGAGTGTCATTCAGTACTTC.